The 24 T cell receptor beta chains given below trace back to one sample, sequenced in a study of cytomegalovirus exposure and HLA in healthy donors (dated by TCRdb to the late 2010s). Library prep was done by the immunoSEQ multiplex PCR assay. The multiplex PCR relied on a mix of 60 forward primers for TCR Vbeta segments and 13 reverse primers for TCR Jbeta segments. This is the immuneACCESS table as TCRdb keeps it, with only in-frame sequences that have V and J called. A part of the clones is gone; compared with another copy, unresolved V genes explain less than half, and the rest is unexplained. This sample is represented by about 160,000 clones; around 90% of them were singletons. The leading ten clones occupy 0.65% to 0.9% of the sample. Sequenced: PBMCs. The source is a woman aged 25 to 39 in good health and CMV-seronegative.

This chain uses TRBV30 with TRBJ2-6, with TRBD1 matching 7 bases. The length of the CDR3 is 15 residues. Germline CDR1 is GTSNPN and CDR2 is SVGIG (reference sequence). The ends lost 3 bases at V and 2 bases at J; junction bases unmatched: 4. CDR3: CAWRNDRAGANVLTF. In DNA form, the CDR3 reads TGTGCCTGGAGGAACGACAGGGCTGGGGCCAACGTCCTGACTTTC.

This clone turned up a few times. The chain has TRBV4-3 and TRBJ1-5; D is possibly TRBD1 (6 bases). Germline-derived CDR1 and CDR2 are LGHNA and YSLEER. The CDR3 is 18 residues long. Trimming removed 0 bases at V and 2 bases at J, with 17 bases between. The CDR3 loop is CASSQDWEQGSGNQPQHF. The CDR3, as DNA: TGCGCCAGCAGCCAAGATTGGGAACAGGGAAGTGGCAATCAGCCCCAGCATTTT.

The rearrangement links TRBV27 to TRBJ2-2; D gene unclear. V lost 7 bases to trimming and J lost 2 bases, with 8 bases between them. CDR3 length: 13 residues. CDR1 MNHEY and CDR2 SMNVEV come from the germline V gene (reference sequence). CDR3 sequence (DNA): TGTGCCAGCACCGAGCATAACACCGGGGAGCTGTTTTTT. Translated, it gives CASTEHNTGELFF.

CDR3 sequence (DNA): TGTGCCAGCAGCTTAGAGGGGCGGGGTGGCACAGATACGCAGTATTTT. Amino acids: CASSLEGRGGTDTQYF. The rearrangement joins TRBV7-2 to TRBJ2-3, with D perhaps matching TRBD2 (6 bases). Germline V CDR1 and CDR2: SGHTA, FQGNSA. V shed 1 base and J shed 1 base, with 12 bases lying between them. CDR3 size: 16 residues.

In DNA, the CDR3 is TGTGCCAGCGTGGAACCAGGGTTAGACGAGCAGTACTTC. As protein: CASVEPGLDEQYF. The chain has TRBV25-1 and TRBJ2-7, with D tentatively TRBD1 (5 bases). Germline lookup yields CDR1 MGHDK and CDR2 SYGVNS. The CDR3 extends over 13 amino acids. V lost 8 bases and J lost 5, with 16 bases in between.

The chain couples TRBV7-9 to TRBJ1-4; unclear D gene. Germline assignment: CDR1 SEHNR and CDR2 FQNEAQ (reference sequence). This CDR3 is 14 amino acids long. V was shortened by 2 bases and J by 8 bases, with 12 bases between the two germline ends. The CDR3 bases are TGTGCCAGCAGCTTAAAGCCCGACGGGGAAAAACTGTTTTTT. Encoded protein: CASSLKPDGEKLFF.

The chain uses TRBV4-1 and TRBJ2-7; D possibly corresponds to TRBD1 (6 bases). The CDR3 has 14 residues. V gave up 4 bases and J gave up 0 bases, with 10 bases separating them. Germline loops: CDR1 MGHRA, CDR2 YSYEKL. CDR3 sequence: CASSPRQASYEQYF. In DNA, the CDR3 is TGCGCCAGCAGCCCCAGACAGGCCTCCTACGAGCAGTACTTC.

This clone was recorded once. J is TRBJ2-7 and V is TRBV11-2; 8 bases fit TRBD2. Unmatched junction bases numbered 6, after V lost 1 base and J lost 4 bases. The CDR3 has 15 amino acids. Germline V gene lookup returns CDR1 SGHAT and CDR2 FQNNGV. The CDR3 bases are TGTGCCAGCAGCTTAGTAAATTTAGCGGGGTACGAGCAGTACTTC. Translating it yields CASSLVNLAGYEQYF.

The chain employs TRBV7-2 and TRBJ1-6, with D unclear. This CDR3 is built from 13 residues. Germline CDR1 is SGHTA and CDR2 is FQGNSA. Trimming took 5 bases from V and 8 from J, leaving 10 bases between them. The CDR3 region is CASSTLGDSPLHF. Written as DNA, the CDR3 is TGTGCCAGCAGCACCTTGGGAGATTCACCCCTCCACTTT.

V gene TRBV27 combines with J gene TRBJ1-5; the D is unclear. Trimming shortened V by 5 bases and J by 2 bases, and 16 bases separated the two germline ends. The CDR3 spans 16 residues. Germline V CDR1 and CDR2: MNHEY, SMNVEV (reference sequence). The CDR3 sequence: CASSGGDLLGNQPQHF. The CDR3 nucleotides are TGTGCCAGCAGTGGCGGAGACCTCCTAGGCAATCAGCCCCAGCATTTT.

The chain employs TRBV10-3 and TRBJ2-7; D is perhaps TRBD2 (6 bases). CDR1 and CDR2 from the germline V gene are ENHRY and SYGVKD. Trimming left V 9 bases short and J 0 bases short, with 18 bases between. The CDR3 sequence is 15 residues long. This CDR3 reads CAISTGSLSSYEQYF. The CDR3, as DNA: TGTGCCATATCAACCGGGAGCCTGAGCTCCTACGAGCAGTACTTC.

The rearrangement links TRBV5-6 to TRBJ2-7; TRBD2 agrees at 7 bases. The CDR3 has 15 amino acids. Germline loops: CDR1 SGHDT, CDR2 YYEEEE. V shed 0 bases, J shed 3 bases, and the junction held 6 bases outside the gene matches. The CDR3 bases are TGTGCCAGCAGCTTGGGGTCTAGCGGCCTCTACGAGCAGTACTTC. It translates to CASSLGSSGLYEQYF.

This chain connects TRBV5-1 to TRBJ1-2; D is undetermined. This CDR3 contains 13 residues. Germline V lookup: CDR1 SGHRS, CDR2 YFSETQ. V lost 2 bases to trimming and J lost 2 bases, with 7 bases between them. The CDR3 region has the DNA TGCGCCAGCAGCTTCTCGGGGAACTATGGCTACACCTTC. Translation: CASSFSGNYGYTF.

The V gene is TRBV7-9, the J gene TRBJ2-3; no definite D call. Trimming took 2 bases from V and 2 from J, leaving 5 bases between them. CDR1 SEHNR and CDR2 FQNEAQ come from the germline V gene (reference sequence). This CDR3 is 13 amino acids long. CDR3 nucleotides: TGTGCCAGCAGCTTATCCCTCACAGATACGCAGTATTTT. Translating gives CASSLSLTDTQYF.

In its sample, this clone was seen a few times. The chain combines TRBV28 with TRBJ1-4; 10 bases are shared with TRBD1. V shed 7 bases and J 8 bases; nucleotides not matched to a gene: 4. In germline, CDR1 is MDHEN, CDR2 SYDVKM. The CDR3 contains 13 residues. The DNA for the CDR3 is TGTGCCAGCATCGTGACAGGGGGCGAAAAACTGTTTTTT. Protein: CASIVTGGEKLFF.

The chain combines TRBV7-2 with TRBJ2-7, with TRBD2 matching over 7 bases. The J segment lost 4 bases and the V segment lost 5 bases, leaving 11 bases of the junction unmatched. The CDR3 runs to 15 residues. Germline V gene lookup returns CDR1 SGHTA and CDR2 FQGNSA. DNA for the CDR3: TGTGCCAGCAGCGGAGCGGGGCAGGTGACTTACGAGCAGTACTTC. Residues: CASSGAGQVTYEQYF.

V is TRBV27 and J is TRBJ2-1; tentative D call: TRBD1 (6 bases). V was trimmed by 3 bases and J by 2 bases, leaving 11 bases between them. The CDR3 consists of 15 residues. CDR1 is MNHEY, CDR2 SMNVEV, per germline (reference sequence). The DNA for the CDR3 is TGTGCCAGCAGTTTCGGGCAGGGGACCTACAATGAGCAGTTCTTC. It yields the protein CASSFGQGTYNEQFF.

The CDR3 nucleotides read TGTGCCTGTACGGCAGGGGGCTACGAGCAGTACTTC. The encoded protein is CACTAGGYEQYF. This chain joins TRBV30 and TRBJ2-5; TRBD1 agrees at 7 bases. The DNA end is more similar to TRBJ2-7, so the J call may be wrong. Germline-derived CDR1 and CDR2 are GTSNPN and SVGIG (reference sequence). This CDR3 contains 12 residues.

The chain links TRBV9 to TRBJ2-5; a possible D gene is TRBD2 (5 bases). The germline CDR1 and CDR2 sequences are SGDLS and YYNGEE. CDR3 length: 15 amino acids. V was pared by 0 bases and J by 5 bases, with 14 bases between. This CDR3 is CASSVDRGSFETQYF. CDR3 coding DNA: TGTGCCAGCAGCGTAGATCGGGGAAGTTTCGAGACCCAGTACTTC.

This sequence joins TRBV15 and TRBJ1-5; 7 bases align to TRBD1. From germline, CDR1 is LNHNV and CDR2 YYDKDF (reference sequence). With V trimmed by 4 bases and J by 3 bases, 6 bases remained unmatched. The CDR3 spans 15 residues. The CDR3 nucleotides are TGTGCCACCAGCATTTCAGGGGGTACCAATCAGCCCCAGCATTTT. It is translated as CATSISGGTNQPQHF.

The V gene is TRBV27, the J gene TRBJ2-1; TRBD1 agrees at 7 bases. Germline V gene lookup returns CDR1 MNHEY and CDR2 SMNVEV (reference sequence). With 2 bases clipped from V and 8 bases from J, the junction kept 6 bases outside the gene matches. The CDR3 spans 14 residues. In nucleotides, the CDR3 is TGTGCCAGCAGTTTACAGCGACAGGGCGATGAGCAGTTCTTC. Translated: CASSLQRQGDEQFF.

The CDR3 protein is CATSRVGGTDTQYF. CDR3 in DNA: TGTGCCACCAGCAGAGTAGGGGGTACAGATACGCAGTATTTT. The gene calls are TRBV15 and TRBJ2-3, with TRBD1 as a possible D gene (6 bases). The CDR3 runs to 14 residues. Germline V lookup: CDR1 LNHNV, CDR2 YYDKDF (reference sequence). V was cut by 1 base and J by 3 bases, with 8 bases left in between.

This clone is a singleton in its sample. The rearrangement joins TRBV18 to TRBJ1-1; 9 positions agree with TRBD1. Germline V lookup: CDR1 KGHSH, CDR2 LQKENI. The V and J ends lost 1 base and 5 bases, in that order; junction bases with no gene match: 8. CDR3 length: 16 amino acids. In DNA, the CDR3 is TGTGCCAGCTCACCACAGATGACAGGGGGGCGAACTGAAGCTTTCTTT. It encodes CASSPQMTGGRTEAFF.

This chain uses TRBV30 with TRBJ2-5; D is possibly TRBD1 (5 bases). The tail of the sequence fits TRBJ2-7 better, so the J call may be wrong. This CDR3 is 12 amino acids long. The germline V gene has CDR1 GTSNPN and CDR2 SVGIG (reference sequence). The CDR3 DNA is TGTGCCTGGCTCAGGGTTCCCTACGAGCAGTACTTC. Translation: CAWLRVPYEQYF.